This T cell receptor (beta chain) was sequenced for a study of T cell responses to AZD1222 COVID-19 vaccine. Concerning this clone: Antigen unknown.

The CDR3 is 14 residues long. Germline values: CDR1 SQVTM, CDR2 ANQGSEA. Trimming took off 6 bases at V and 1 base at J, with 15 bases between the two ends. Whole-study findings and limits: CD4 TCRs associated with vaccination spanned spike, dominating at 160-218 and 743-854.

Clones were read by immunoSEQ multiplex PCR, and TCRdb kept only the in-frame ones, dropping some. The repertoire holds around 120,000 clones, with approximately 86% as singletons. Second doses were pooled across both intervals (about 4 or about 12 weeks). This receptor was identified in an adult who received the AZD1222 COVID-19 vaccine. The chain joins TRBV29-1 to TRBJ1-1, with D possibly TRBD1 on 5 matching bases. The sample was peripheral blood, taken 28 days after the second AZD1222 dose. CDR3 DNA: TGCAGCGTCGCCAAAGGGACGGAGAACACTGAAGCTTTCTTT. Amino acids: CSVAKGTENTEAFF.